Following are 22 T cell receptor beta chains from one sample sequenced in a study of cytomegalovirus exposure and HLA in healthy donors. 13 Jbeta primers and 60 Vbeta primers were used for the PCR. Clones were read by immunoSEQ multiplex PCR, and TCRdb kept only the in-frame ones, dropping some. The table shows some 200,000 clones, with 60% to 80% occurring only once. Sequenced: PBMCs. The receptors shown here come from a woman aged 25 to 39 in good health and CMV-seronegative.

V and J are TRBV6-5 and TRBJ1-1, with D possibly being TRBD1 (6 bases). V was clipped by 4 bases and J by 7 bases, with 13 bases between them. In germline, CDR1 is MNHEY, CDR2 SVGAGI. The CDR3 has 13 amino acids. CDR3 amino acids: CASSFSGAGEAFF. The CDR3 bases are TGTGCCAGCAGTTTTTCAGGGGCGGGTGAAGCTTTCTTT.

The chain joins TRBV28 to TRBJ2-4, with D tentatively TRBD1 (6 bases). V was cut by 4 bases and J by 2 bases, with 12 bases left in between. The germline V gene encodes CDR1 MDHEN and CDR2 SYDVKM. This CDR3 comprises 15 residues. DNA for the CDR3: TGTGCCAGCAGTTACTGGACAGACTCCAAAAACATTCAGTACTTC. It codes for CASSYWTDSKNIQYF.

The genes are TRBV27 and TRBJ2-3, with D unclear. The CDR3 is 14 amino acids. The ends were cut back, 2 bases at V and 2 bases at J, with 8 bases in the middle. Germline CDR1 MNHEY, CDR2 SMNVEV (reference sequence). CDR3 bases: TGTGCCAGCAGTTTAGCCAGTCTCACAGATACGCAGTATTTT. Translating gives CASSLASLTDTQYF.

The CDR3 DNA is TGTGCCAGCAGGAGCCTGAGTCGAAACACCATATATTTT. This gives the protein CASRSLSRNTIYF. The chain combines TRBV6-1 with TRBJ1-3, with D uncertain. This CDR3 is built from 13 residues. The germline V gene has CDR1 MNHNS and CDR2 SASEGT. V lost 6 bases and J 5 bases, leaving 11 bases between the germline ends.

V and J are TRBV7-9 and TRBJ1-3; perhaps TRBD1 as D (5 bases). Germline lookup yields CDR1 SEHNR and CDR2 FQNEAQ (reference sequence). The CDR3 runs 17 residues. Between the trimmed V and J ends, which lost 2 bases and 0 bases, there was a span of 14 bases. DNA of the CDR3: TGTGCCAGCAGCTTAATGGGCAGGGCTCCCTCTGGAAACACCATATATTTT. This gives the protein CASSLMGRAPSGNTIYF.

The V and J genes are TRBV6-6 and TRBJ1-2; 9 positions match TRBD1. V shed 2 bases, J shed 2 bases, and the junction held 0 bases outside the gene matches. The CDR3 is 14 residues long. The V gene's germline CDR1 is MNHNY and CDR2 SVGAGI (reference sequence). CDR3 protein: CASSYGTGNYGYTF. The DNA of the CDR3 is TGTGCCAGCAGTTACGGGACAGGGAACTATGGCTACACCTTC.

This chain links TRBV7-9 with TRBJ2-3; no reliable D call. The CDR3 is made up of 14 amino acids. V lost 3 bases and J 2 bases, leaving 9 bases between the germline ends. The germline CDR1 and CDR2 sequences are SEHNR and FQNEAQ (reference sequence). The CDR3 nucleotides read TGTGCCAGCAGCTTGATTACCTACACAGATACGCAGTATTTT. Its translation is CASSLITYTDTQYF.

This clone was seen a handful of times. The chain is built from TRBV5-1 and TRBJ1-4, with 7 bases aligning to TRBD1. Germline V gene data show CDR1 as SGHRS and CDR2 as YFSETQ. With V trimmed by 4 bases and J by 0 bases, 6 bases remained unmatched. CDR3 length: 16 amino acids. The CDR3, as DNA: TGCGCCAGCAGCATGGGACAGCCCGCAACTAATGAAAAACTGTTTTTT. This encodes CASSMGQPATNEKLFF.

The V gene is TRBV7-8, the J gene TRBJ2-5; TRBD2 matches at 10 bases. The CDR3 extends over 16 amino acids. The germline V gene has CDR1 SGHVS and CDR2 FQNEAQ. V trimming: 4 bases; J trimming: 2 bases; junction bases outside the gene matches: 7. The CDR3 reads CASSSRVAGGQETQYF. The CDR3 DNA reads TGTGCCAGCAGCTCCCGCGTAGCGGGAGGTCAAGAGACCCAGTACTTC. Drawing the rest from reference TRBV7-8 and TRBJ2-5, the complete variable domain is GAGVSQSPRYKVAKRGQDVALRCDPISGHVSLFWYQQALGQGPEFLTYFQNEAQLDKSGLPSDRFFAERPEGSVSTLKIQRTQQEDSAVYLCASSSRVAGGQETQYFGPGTRLLVL.

The rearrangement joins TRBV19 to TRBJ2-1; possibly TRBD1 for D (5 bases). This CDR3 comprises 12 residues. Germline V gives CDR1 LNHDA, CDR2 SQIVND (reference sequence). Deletions cut 5 bases from V and 5 bases from J, with 7 bases between. The CDR3 protein is CASSLTDNEQFF. The DNA of the CDR3 is TGTGCCAGTAGTTTGACAGACAATGAGCAGTTCTTC.

This chain joins TRBV30 and TRBJ1-4, with D maybe TRBD1 (6 bases). CDR1 and CDR2 (germline): GTSNPN, SVGIG (reference sequence). V was shortened by 2 bases and J by 8 bases, with 18 bases between the two germline ends. The CDR3 extends over 15 amino acids. The CDR3: CAWSPTRGPKEKLFF. The DNA for the CDR3 is TGTGCCTGGAGTCCGACCAGGGGCCCCAAAGAAAAACTGTTTTTT.

This clone has just a few counts. V and J are TRBV6-5 and TRBJ1-2; tentative D call: TRBD1 (6 bases). The germline V gene encodes CDR1 MNHEY and CDR2 SVGAGI. The V and J ends lost 0 bases and 8 bases respectively, with 16 bases between them. This CDR3 has 15 residues. The CDR3: CASSYSTLGADGYTF. CDR3 DNA sequence: TGTGCCAGCAGTTACTCGACGCTGGGGGCGGACGGCTACACCTTC.

The chain couples TRBV11-2 to TRBJ2-6; D gene uncertain. V lost 1 base to trimming and J lost 0 bases, with 7 bases between them. Germline V lookup: CDR1 SGHAT, CDR2 FQNNGV. The CDR3 loop spans 16 amino acids. CDR3 in DNA: TGTGCCAGCAGCTTAGTGGAGAGCTCTGGGGCCAACGTCCTGACTTTC. Amino acids: CASSLVESSGANVLTF.

The chain couples TRBV7-6 to TRBJ2-3; 7 nucleotides agree with TRBD1. CDR1 is SGHVS and CDR2 is FNYEAQ in the germline V gene. The CDR3 consists of 15 residues. J lost 3 bases, V lost 1 base, and 4 bases had no gene match. Here the CDR3 reads CASSLGQGETDTQYF. The DNA for the CDR3 is TGTGCCAGCAGCTTAGGGCAGGGGGAAACAGATACGCAGTATTTT.

The chain carries TRBV5-5 and TRBJ2-7; D is unresolved. The germline V gene encodes CDR1 SGHKS and CDR2 YYEKEE (reference sequence). Trimming removed 4 bases at V and 3 bases at J, with 14 bases between. The CDR3 extends over 14 amino acids. The CDR3 loop is CASSPSSISYEQYF. CDR3 sequence (DNA): TGTGCCAGCAGCCCGAGTAGCATAAGCTACGAGCAGTACTTC.

V gene TRBV11-2 combines with J gene TRBJ2-1; 14 nucleotides match TRBD2. Germline CDR1 and CDR2: SGHAT and FQNNGV. The length of the CDR3 is 16 residues. V was clipped by 5 bases and J by 4 bases; unmatched bases: 4. The CDR3 DNA is TGTGCCAGCAGCCTCAGACTAGCGGGGGGGTACAATGAGCAGTTCTTC. As protein: CASSLRLAGGYNEQFF.

The rearrangement uses TRBV27 and TRBJ1-5, with TRBD1 as a possible D gene (5 bases). CDR3 length: 16 residues. The germline V gene encodes CDR1 MNHEY and CDR2 SMNVEV (reference sequence). V was clipped by 5 bases and J by 0 bases, with 14 bases between them. The DNA for the CDR3 is TGTGCCAGCAGTCCTTGGGGAGGGGATAGCAATCAGCCCCAGCATTTT. This translates into CASSPWGGDSNQPQHF.

The chain combines TRBV19 with TRBJ1-2, with a weak D call TRBD1 (5 bases). Trimming removed 3 bases at V and 5 bases at J, with 10 bases between. The CDR3 runs 13 residues. The V gene's germline CDR1 is LNHDA and CDR2 SQIVND (reference sequence). The CDR3 region is CASSMGQNYGYTF. CDR3 coding DNA: TGTGCCAGTAGTATGGGGCAGAATTATGGCTACACCTTC.

This chain connects TRBV18 to TRBJ2-3; TRBD1 matches at 11 bases. This CDR3 contains 17 residues. Germline trimming cut 3 bases from V and 3 bases from J; bases unmatched to any gene: 8. Looked up from germline, CDR1 is KGHSH and CDR2 is LQKENI. CDR3 sequence (DNA): TGTGCCAGCTCACCGAAGCCGGGACAGGGGGGGACAGATACGCAGTATTTT. Translating gives CASSPKPGQGGTDTQYF. The whole variable domain, remainder taken from reference TRBV18 and TRBJ2-3, is NAGVMQNPRHLVRRRGQEARLRCSPMKGHSHVYWYRQLPEEGLKFMVYLQKENIIDESGMPKERFSAEFPKEGPSILRIQQVVRGDSAAYFCASSPKPGQGGTDTQYFGPGTRLTVL.

The chain couples TRBV5-1 to TRBJ1-1; no firm D call. V dropped 1 base and J dropped 0 bases, with 10 bases sitting between them. Germline V gives CDR1 SGHRS, CDR2 YFSETQ. CDR3 length equals 15 residues. The CDR3 protein is CASSLWLGMNTEAFF. CDR3 nucleotides: TGCGCCAGCAGCTTGTGGTTGGGCATGAACACTGAAGCTTTCTTT.

The chain carries TRBV5-4 and TRBJ1-6, with TRBD1 matching 7 bases. The germline V gene encodes CDR1 SGHNT and CDR2 YYREEE (reference sequence). V lost 3 bases and J lost 2; bases outside the gene matches: 5. The CDR3 loop spans 16 amino acids. This CDR3 reads CASSYRTGAYNSPLHF. DNA of the CDR3: TGTGCCAGCAGCTATCGAACAGGGGCCTATAATTCACCCCTCCACTTT.

V usage is TRBV29-1 and J usage is TRBJ2-7; D uncertain. Trimming removed 3 bases at V and 3 bases at J, with 15 bases between. The germline CDR1 and CDR2 sequences are SQVTM and ANQGSEA. This CDR3 region has 14 residues. The chain's CDR3 is CSVEVASSDYEQYF. The CDR3 DNA follows: TGCAGCGTTGAGGTCGCTAGTTCGGACTACGAGCAGTACTTC.